This TCR beta chain originates from a study of blood T cell repertoires in COVID-19 (dated by TCRdb to about 2020). Turning to the overall study: Samples covering the acute and convalescent phases of COVID-19 were provided by collaborators in the United States, Italy and Spain. HLA class I and class II types, where available, came from metadata supplied by the sample provider rather than from assay-based typing. The dataset comprised deeply sampled blood TCRbeta repertoires from subjects exposed to, actively infected with, or recovered from COVID-19. The material from the prospective study consisted of cDNA or gDNA derived from T cells, B-cell-depleted T cells, or PBMCs. Samples were obtained from the ongoing ImmuneRACE study (first 160 participants) and from 1,254 subjects provided by 6 global collaborators. The repertoires were released in a freely available public database meant as a resource for research on the immune response to SARS-CoV-2. A de-identified subject ID, COVID-19 status, age in years and sex were almost always included in the sample metadata.

TCRbeta CDR3 regions were amplified from genomic DNA using the immunoSEQ Assay, a bias-controlled multiplex PCR. As for the original processing: Within the assay, amplification of reference gene primers was used to estimate how many nucleated cells each sample contained. Sequence reads were collapsed and filtered to measure the absolute abundance of every unique TCRbeta CDR3 rearrangement. For each sample, productive Simpson clonality was calculated by taking the square root of Simpson's diversity index across productive rearrangements. The table was pulled from immuneACCESS by TCRdb, which kept in-frame rearrangements only. Such tables lose some clones; where checked, under half of the loss comes from unresolved V genes, and the rest has no known cause. Clonal size and the V and J genes are those of that table, whereas D and trimming came from the DNA. This sample holds a few hundred thousand clones; about 91% were observed only once. In total, the top ten clones hold 1.6% of the sample.

On the study overall, not on this receptor specifically: The amount of clinical and demographic metadata varied by source and participant and was provided uncurated.

In Seattle, one collaborating source enrolled patients while the infection was active and tracked those patients longitudinally over the course of disease. The collaborating institutions used their own protocols to collect whole blood in K2EDTA tubes. For TCRbeta analysis, collaborators shipped samples as frozen whole blood, isolated PBMCs, or DNA extracted from either of those sample types. Note on this clone: Its antigen remains undetermined. No clone much larger than this one lies a single base away; base qualities are absent.

Trimming at the junction amounts to 4 bases on V and 2 bases on J, and the germline ends lie 18 bases apart. Via the germline V gene, CDR1 is SGHRS and CDR2 YFSETQ. Reading from cysteine to phenylalanine, the CDR3 counts 17 amino acids. Only the CDR3 region is kept as DNA, spanning 51 bases read in frame from base 1. This sequence originates from a woman in her 30s with COVID-19, enrolled during active disease. The rearranged segments are TRBV5-1 and TRBJ1-4; TRBD1 could be the D gene, as 6 bases match. The sample was peripheral blood. The DNA sequence is as follows: TGCGCCAGCAGCAATGGTGGCGCAGGGGTCACTAATGAAAAACTGTTTTTT. Its product reads: CASSNGGAGVTNEKLFF.